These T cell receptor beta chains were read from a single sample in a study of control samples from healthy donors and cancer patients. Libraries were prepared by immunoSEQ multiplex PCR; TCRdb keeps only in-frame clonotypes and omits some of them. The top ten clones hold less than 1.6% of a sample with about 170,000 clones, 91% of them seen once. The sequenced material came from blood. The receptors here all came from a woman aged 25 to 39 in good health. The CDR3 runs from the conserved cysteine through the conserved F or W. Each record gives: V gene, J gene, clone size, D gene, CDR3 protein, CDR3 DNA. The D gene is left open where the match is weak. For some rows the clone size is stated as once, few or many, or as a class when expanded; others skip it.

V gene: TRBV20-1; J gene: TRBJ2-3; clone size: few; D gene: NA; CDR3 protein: CSGRPTDTQYF; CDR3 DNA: TGCAGTGGCAGGCCCACAGATACGCAGTATTTT
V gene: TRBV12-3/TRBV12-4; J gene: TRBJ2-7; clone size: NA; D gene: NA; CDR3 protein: CASSSQGSYEQYF; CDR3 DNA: TGTGCCAGCAGTTCCCAGGGCTCCTACGAGCAGTACTTC
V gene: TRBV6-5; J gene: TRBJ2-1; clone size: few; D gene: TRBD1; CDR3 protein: CASSTGGSYNEQFF; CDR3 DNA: TGTGCCAGCAGTACAGGGGGGTCCTACAATGAGCAGTTCTTC
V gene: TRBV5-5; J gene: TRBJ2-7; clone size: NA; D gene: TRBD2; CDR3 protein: CASSFALAGLYEQYF; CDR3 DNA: TGTGCCAGCAGCTTCGCTCTAGCGGGATTGTACGAGCAGTACTTC
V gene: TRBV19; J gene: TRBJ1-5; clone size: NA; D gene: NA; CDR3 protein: CASSIYMSNQPQHF; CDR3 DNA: TGTGCCAGTAGTATCTACATGAGCAATCAGCCCCAGCATTTT
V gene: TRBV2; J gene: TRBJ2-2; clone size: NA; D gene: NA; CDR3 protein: CASSEEAGELFF; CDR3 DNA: TGTGCCAGCAGTGAAGAGGCCGGGGAGCTGTTTTTT
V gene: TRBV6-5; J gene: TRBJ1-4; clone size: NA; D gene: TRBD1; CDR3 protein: CASSYFSDRGNEKLFF; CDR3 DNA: TGTGCCAGCAGTTACTTTTCCGACAGGGGGAATGAAAAACTGTTTTTT
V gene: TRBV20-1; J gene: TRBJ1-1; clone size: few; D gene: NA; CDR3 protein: CSARGQFSAFF; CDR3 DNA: TGCAGTGCTAGAGGGCAGTTCAGTGCTTTCTTT
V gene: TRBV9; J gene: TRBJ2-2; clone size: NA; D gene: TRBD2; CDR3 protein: CASKTSGGGDTGELFF; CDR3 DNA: TGTGCCAGCAAGACTAGCGGGGGTGGGGACACCGGGGAGCTGTTTTTT
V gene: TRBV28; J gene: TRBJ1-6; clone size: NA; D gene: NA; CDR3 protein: CASSKYPDSSYNSPLHF; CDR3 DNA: TGTGCCAGCAGCAAATATCCGGACAGCTCCTATAATTCACCCCTCCACTTT
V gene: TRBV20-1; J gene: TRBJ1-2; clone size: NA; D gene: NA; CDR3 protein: CSAPANYGYTF; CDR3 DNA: TGCAGTGCCCCAGCTAACTATGGCTACACCTTC
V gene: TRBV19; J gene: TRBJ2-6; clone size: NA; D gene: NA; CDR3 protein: CASIGPLPSGANVLTF; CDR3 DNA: TGTGCCAGTATCGGACCCCTTCCTTCTGGGGCCAACGTCCTGACTTTC
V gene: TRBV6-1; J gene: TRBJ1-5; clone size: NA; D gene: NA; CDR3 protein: CASSEGDTNQPQHF; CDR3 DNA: TGTGCCAGCAGTGAAGGGGACACCAATCAGCCCCAGCATTTT
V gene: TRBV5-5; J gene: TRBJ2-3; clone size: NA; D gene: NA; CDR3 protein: CASSFGGVGTDTQYF; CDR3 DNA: TGTGCCAGCAGCTTTGGGGGAGTGGGGACAGATACGCAGTATTTT
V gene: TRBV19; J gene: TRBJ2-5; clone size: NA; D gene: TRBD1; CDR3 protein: CASSKDREETQYF; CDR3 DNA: TGTGCCAGTAGTAAGGACAGGGAAGAGACCCAGTACTTC
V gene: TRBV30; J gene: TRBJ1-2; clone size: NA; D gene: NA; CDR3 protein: CAWTRRTAANYGYTF; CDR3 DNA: TGTGCCTGGACCCGACGGACAGCAGCTAACTATGGCTACACCTTC
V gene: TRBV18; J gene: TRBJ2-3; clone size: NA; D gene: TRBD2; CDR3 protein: CASSPRYSGSSTDTQYF; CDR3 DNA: TGTGCCAGCTCACCAAGGTACAGCGGGAGTTCCACAGATACGCAGTATTTT
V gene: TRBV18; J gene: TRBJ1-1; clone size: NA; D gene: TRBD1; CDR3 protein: CASSPYDRGPTEAFF; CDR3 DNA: TGTGCCAGCTCACCATACGACAGGGGGCCTACTGAAGCTTTCTTT
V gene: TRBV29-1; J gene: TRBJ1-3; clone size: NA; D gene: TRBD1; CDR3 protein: CSAGTGVRGNTIYF; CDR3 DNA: TGCAGCGCCGGGACAGGGGTTAGGGGAAACACCATATATTTT
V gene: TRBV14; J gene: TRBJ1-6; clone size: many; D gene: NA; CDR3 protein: CASSNQLGSPLHF; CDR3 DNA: TGTGCCAGCAGCAACCAGTTGGGTTCACCCCTCCACTTT
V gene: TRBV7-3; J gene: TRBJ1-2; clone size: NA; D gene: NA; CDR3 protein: CASSPQANYGYTF; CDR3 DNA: TGTGCCAGCAGCCCCCAAGCTAACTATGGCTACACCTTC
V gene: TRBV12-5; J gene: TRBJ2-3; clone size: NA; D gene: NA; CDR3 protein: CASGLGTTDTQYF; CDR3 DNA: TGTGCTAGTGGTTTGGGGACTACAGATACGCAGTATTTT
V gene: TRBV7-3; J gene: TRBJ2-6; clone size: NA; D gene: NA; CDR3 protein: CASSLTYSGANVLTF; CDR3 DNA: TGTGCCAGCAGCTTAACGTACTCTGGGGCCAACGTCCTGACTTTC